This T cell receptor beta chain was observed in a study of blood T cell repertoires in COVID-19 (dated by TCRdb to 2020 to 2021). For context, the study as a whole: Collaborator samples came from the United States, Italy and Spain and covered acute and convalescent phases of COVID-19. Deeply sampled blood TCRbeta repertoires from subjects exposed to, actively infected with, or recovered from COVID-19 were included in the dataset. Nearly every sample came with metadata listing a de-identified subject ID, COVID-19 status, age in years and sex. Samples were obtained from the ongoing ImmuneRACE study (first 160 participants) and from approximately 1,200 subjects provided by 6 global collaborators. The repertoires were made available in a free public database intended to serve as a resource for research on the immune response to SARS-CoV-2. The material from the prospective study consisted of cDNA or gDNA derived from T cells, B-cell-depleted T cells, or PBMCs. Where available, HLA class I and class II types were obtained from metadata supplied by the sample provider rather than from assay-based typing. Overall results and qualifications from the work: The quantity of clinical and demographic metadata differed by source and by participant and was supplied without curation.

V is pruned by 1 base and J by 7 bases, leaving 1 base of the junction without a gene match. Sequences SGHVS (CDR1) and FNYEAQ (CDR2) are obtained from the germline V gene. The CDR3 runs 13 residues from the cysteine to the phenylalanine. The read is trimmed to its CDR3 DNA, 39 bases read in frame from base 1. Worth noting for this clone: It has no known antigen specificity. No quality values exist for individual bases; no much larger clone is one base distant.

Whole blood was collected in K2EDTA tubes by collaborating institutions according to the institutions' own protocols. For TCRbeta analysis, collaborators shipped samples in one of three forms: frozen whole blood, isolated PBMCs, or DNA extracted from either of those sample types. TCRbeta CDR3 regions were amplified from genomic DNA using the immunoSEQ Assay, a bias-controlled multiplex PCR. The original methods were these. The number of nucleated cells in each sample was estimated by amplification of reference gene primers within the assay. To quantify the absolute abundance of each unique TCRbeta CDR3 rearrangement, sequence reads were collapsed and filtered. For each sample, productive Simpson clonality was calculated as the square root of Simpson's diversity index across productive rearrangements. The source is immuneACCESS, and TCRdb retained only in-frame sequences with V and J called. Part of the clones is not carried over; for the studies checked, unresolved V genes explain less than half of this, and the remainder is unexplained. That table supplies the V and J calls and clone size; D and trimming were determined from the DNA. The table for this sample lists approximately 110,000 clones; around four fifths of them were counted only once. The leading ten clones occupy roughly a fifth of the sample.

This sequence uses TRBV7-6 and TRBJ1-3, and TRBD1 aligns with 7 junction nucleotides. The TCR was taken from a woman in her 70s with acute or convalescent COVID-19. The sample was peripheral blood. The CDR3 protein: CASSLGGGNTIYF. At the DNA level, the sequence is TGTGCCAGCAGCTTAGGAGGGGGCAACACCATATATTTT.